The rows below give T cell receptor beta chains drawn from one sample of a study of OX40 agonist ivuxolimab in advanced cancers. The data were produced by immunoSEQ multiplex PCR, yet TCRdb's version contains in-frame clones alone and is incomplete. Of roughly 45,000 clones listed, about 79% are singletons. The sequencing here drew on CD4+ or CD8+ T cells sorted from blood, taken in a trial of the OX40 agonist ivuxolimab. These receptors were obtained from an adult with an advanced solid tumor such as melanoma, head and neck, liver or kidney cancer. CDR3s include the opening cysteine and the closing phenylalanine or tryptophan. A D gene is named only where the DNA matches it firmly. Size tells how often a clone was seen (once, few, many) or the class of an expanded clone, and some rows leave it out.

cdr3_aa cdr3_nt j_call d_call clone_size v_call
CASSPQINTEAFF TGCGCCAGCAGCCCACAGATTAACACTGAAGCTTTCTTT TRBJ1-1 . . TRBV5-1
CASAQGGANYGYTF TGTGCCAGCGCTCAGGGGGGTGCTAACTATGGCTACACCTTC TRBJ1-2 TRBD1 once TRBV19
CASSPQGYEQYF TGTGCCAGCAGCCCCCAGGGTTACGAGCAGTACTTC TRBJ2-7 . . TRBV11-2
CASKPRESHYEQYF TGTGCCAGCAAGCCCCGAGAAAGTCACTACGAGCAGTACTTC TRBJ2-7 . . TRBV6-5
CASRGQGLDTDTQYF TGTGCCAGCAGGGGACAGGGCTTGGACACAGATACGCAGTATTTT TRBJ2-3 TRBD1 . TRBV6-1
CASTIYGRRWNTGELFF TGTGCCAGCACCATTTATGGCAGGAGGTGGAACACCGGGGAGCTGTTTTTT TRBJ2-2 . . TRBV2
CASSYRDGSYEQYF TGTGCCAGCAGTTACCGGGACGGGTCCTACGAGCAGTACTTC TRBJ2-7 . few TRBV6-5
CAISAWEGRTNSPLHF TGTGCCATCAGTGCATGGGAGGGGAGGACTAATTCACCCCTCCACTTT TRBJ1-6 . . TRBV10-3
CASSTGLAGDTQYF TGCGCCAGCAGCACGGGACTAGCGGGGGATACGCAGTATTTT TRBJ2-3 TRBD2 . TRBV5-1
CAWRESGRPLETQYF TGTGCCTGGAGAGAAAGCGGGAGGCCTCTGGAGACCCAGTACTTC TRBJ2-5 TRBD2 . TRBV30
CASSSYRVGNQPQHF TGTGCCAGCAGTTCCTACAGGGTGGGCAATCAGCCCCAGCATTTT TRBJ1-5 . . TRBV6-5
CASSYIGMSNQPQHF TGTGCCAGCAGTTACATCGGTATGAGCAATCAGCCCCAGCATTTT TRBJ1-5 . . TRBV6-5
CASSYGQGGYEQYF TGTGCCAGCAGTTACGGACAGGGGGGCTACGAGCAGTACTTC TRBJ2-7 TRBD1 . TRBV6-6
CASSLEAINSYNEQFF TGTGCCAGCAGCTTAGAGGCCATCAACTCCTACAATGAGCAGTTCTTC TRBJ2-1 . . TRBV7-4
CAFRQGEDTEAFF TGTGCCTTCCGACAAGGGGAGGACACTGAAGCTTTCTTT TRBJ1-1 . few TRBV10-3
CSVEVTNTEAFF TGCAGCGTTGAAGTAACGAACACTGAAGCTTTCTTT TRBJ1-1 . few TRBV29-1
CASRRTGGVSEAFF TGTGCCAGTAGAAGGACAGGGGGAGTGTCTGAAGCTTTCTTT TRBJ1-1 TRBD1 . TRBV19
CASQGRWGTDEQYF TGTGCCAGCCAGGGGAGGTGGGGCACCGACGAGCAGTACTTC TRBJ2-7 . . TRBV7-9
CASSSQGNSNQPQHF TGTGCCAGTAGTTCACAGGGGAATAGCAATCAGCCCCAGCATTTT TRBJ1-5 TRBD1 . TRBV19
CASSYSGGSYEQYF TGTGCCAGCAGTTACTCGGGCGGATCCTACGAGCAGTACTTC TRBJ2-7 . . TRBV6-6
CASSLTPGVGQYF TGCGCCAGCAGCCTAACCCCGGGGGTCGGACAGTACTTC TRBJ2-7 . few TRBV4-1
CASSQIAPVTGGIYEQYF TGCGCCAGCAGCCAAATTGCGCCGGTAACAGGGGGGATCTACGAGCAGTACTTC TRBJ2-7 TRBD1 . TRBV4-3
CASSYSGDWQPQHF TGTGCCAGCAGTTACTCGGGGGATTGGCAGCCCCAGCATTTT TRBJ1-5 . . TRBV6-6
CASSGPKRLKASTDTQYF TGTGCCAGCAGTGGGCCGAAAAGGCTGAAAGCTAGCACAGATACGCAGTATTTT TRBJ2-3 . . TRBV2
CASSEALAGVNIQYF TGTGCCAGCAGTGAAGCACTAGCGGGAGTTAACATTCAGTACTTC TRBJ2-4 TRBD2 . TRBV6-1
CASRTTGGDYQPQHF TGTGCCAGCAGAACCACTGGGGGGGATTACCAGCCCCAGCATTTT TRBJ1-5 . . TRBV6-1
CASSLAGPLGSPLHF TGCGCCAGCAGCTTGGCGGGACCCCTTGGGTCACCCCTCCACTTT TRBJ1-6 . . TRBV5-1
CASTGGPNQPQHF TGTGCCAGCACAGGGGGCCCTAATCAGCCCCAGCATTTT TRBJ1-5 TRBD1 . TRBV2
CSAQRSYEQYF TGCAGTGCTCAACGCTCCTACGAGCAGTACTTC TRBJ2-7 . . TRBV20-1
CASTRGTEEKLFF TGTGCCAGCACTCGGGGGACCGAGGAAAAACTGTTTTTT TRBJ1-4 . large TRBV9
CASTSTGTTYEQYF TGTGCCAGCACCTCGACGGGGACGACCTACGAGCAGTACTTC TRBJ2-7 . . TRBV6-5
CASSDGTFYEQYF TGTGCCAGCAGCGACGGGACATTTTACGAGCAGTACTTC TRBJ2-7 . once TRBV5-6
CASSGRDGEKLFF TGTGCCAGCAGTGGGAGGGATGGCGAAAAACTGTTTTTT TRBJ1-4 . . TRBV2
CASSFAQGSGYTF TGCGCCAGCAGCTTTGCGCAGGGAAGTGGCTACACCTTC TRBJ1-2 . . TRBV5-1
CASSDSPLSYEQYF TGTGCCAGCAGTGATAGTCCACTCTCCTACGAGCAGTACTTC TRBJ2-7 . few TRBV2
CASSHRVGNTEAFF TGTGCCAGCAGTCACAGGGTGGGTAACACTGAAGCTTTCTTT TRBJ1-1 . . TRBV6-5
CASSPDRGNKETQYF TGTGCCAGTAGTCCGGACAGGGGGAATAAGGAGACCCAGTACTTC TRBJ2-5 TRBD1 few TRBV19
CATSPGPSTDTQYF TGTGCCACCTCACCGGGACCCAGCACAGATACGCAGTATTTT TRBJ2-3 . . TRBV19
CASSVNQFNEGQGAQETQYF TGTGCCAGCAGCGTAAATCAATTCAATGAGGGACAGGGGGCCCAAGAGACCCAGTACTTC TRBJ2-5 TRBD1 few TRBV9
CASSLGGEGEQYF TGTGCCAGCAGCCTAGGAGGGGAAGGAGAGCAGTACTTC TRBJ2-7 . few TRBV7-6
CASSQFSGGEQYF TGTGCCAGCAGCCAATTCTCAGGGGGTGAGCAGTACTTC TRBJ2-5 TRBD1 once TRBV16
CASSKDGREKKSSYEQYF TGTGCCAGCAGCAAAGATGGCAGGGAAAAAAAGAGCTCCTACGAGCAGTACTTC TRBJ2-7 . . TRBV21-1
CASSLAGSGGLFF TGTGCCAGCAGCTTAGCTGGGAGCGGTGGGCTGTTTTTT TRBJ2-2 . . TRBV11-3
CASSQLGGRNTEAFF TGCGCCAGCAGTCAGCTGGGGGGCAGGAACACTGAAGCTTTCTTT TRBJ1-1 . once TRBV5-1
CASSLEGFTGDSYNEQFF TGTGCCAGCAGCTTAGAGGGCTTTACGGGAGACTCCTACAATGAGCAGTTCTTC TRBJ2-1 . few TRBV11-2
CASSPRRGTGANVLTF TGTGCCAGCAGCCCGCGGAGGGGCACTGGGGCCAACGTCCTGACTTTC TRBJ2-6 . . TRBV7-7
CASSFRPNTEAFF TGTGCCAGCAGCTTCCGTCCGAACACTGAAGCTTTCTTT TRBJ1-1 . . TRBV11-2
CASSSRTGGSNEQFF TGCGCCAGCAGCTCGAGGACAGGGGGCTCCAATGAGCAGTTCTTC TRBJ2-1 TRBD1 . TRBV5-1
CASSIVGAADTQYF TGTGCCAGTAGTATAGTCGGAGCCGCGGATACGCAGTATTTT TRBJ2-3 . few TRBV19
CASSFSDQSYGYTF TGTGCCAGCAGCTTTAGCGACCAGTCTTATGGCTACACCTTC TRBJ1-2 . once TRBV7-2